This T cell receptor (beta chain) emerged from a study of identical twins. cDNA molecules carried unique molecular identifiers, and template switching added a universal primer site. TCRdb re-analysed the 5' RACE reads in MiXCR, keeping a single row per CDR3 protein. Counted here are under 250,000 distinct CDR3 sequences, about 13% occurring once; the ten biggest clones make up roughly 4%. Of note for this clonotype: Antigen unknown.

The CDR3 covers 13 residues. Germline CDR1 reads SGHTA; CDR2 reads FQGNSA. V was shortened by 1 base and J by 4 bases, with 8 bases between the two germline ends. Points from the study as a whole: Insertions ran lower in abundant cord blood beta clonotypes, though not in memory repertoires. Excess sharing by twins proved weaker in beta out-of-frame sequences.

This sample was also put to use in a study of yellow fever vaccine responses in identical twins.

Source material: memory (CD45RO+) T cells sorted from blood. The source of this sequence is a young woman in good health. V usage is TRBV7-2 and J usage is TRBJ2-7; D is ambiguous. Written as DNA, the CDR3 is TGTGCCAGCAGCTTAGTGCCCGGATACGAGCAGTACTTC. Translating it yields CASSLVPGYEQYF.